This T cell receptor beta chain originates from a study of CD8 T cells in Susac syndrome (dated by TCRdb to about 2019). Regarding the complete study: The study used repertoire sequencing to test whether antigen drove CD8+ T cell activation and differentiation in Susac syndrome.

High-throughput TCR beta sequencing profiled peripheral blood CD8+ and CD4+ T cells from healthy donors, Susac syndrome patients and multiple sclerosis patients. The multiple sclerosis controls were treatment-naive patients whose relapsing-remitting disease, either stable or active, fulfilled the revised McDonald criteria. Bulk CD8+ and CD4+ T cells were purified by magnetic negative isolation, whereas CD8+ TEMRA cells were enriched by FACS. Blood was collected in EDTA tubes and processed within 24 hours, with PBMCs isolated through density gradient centrifugation. PBMCs intended for TCR sequencing were cryopreserved in liquid nitrogen and thawed later in a water bath at 37 degrees C. Purity of sorted or isolated CD4+, CD8+ and CD8+ TEMRA cells was at least 90%. Points on this clonotype: The clone's antigen remains unknown. Base qualities are not recorded, but no much larger clone differs from it by a single base.

The junction carries 12 bases between V and J, which are trimmed by 4 bases and 1 base respectively. CDR3 length: 14 amino acids, cysteine to phenylalanine. The read is trimmed to its CDR3 DNA, 42 bases read in frame from base 1. Via the germline V gene, CDR1 is SGHRS and CDR2 YFSETQ. What the research found in general, with its limitations: The TCR sequencing and HLA analysis was acknowledged to have included a relatively small number of individuals.

RNA was extracted with the RNeasy kit and about 0.5 to 1 ug was reverse transcribed using random hexamers. The immunoSEQ multiplex PCR assay, which covers 54 Vbeta and 13 Jbeta segments, was used to amplify TCR beta CDR3 regions. To correct PCR amplification bias, a synthetic template baseline was used for both primer optimization and computational correction. The study's processing was this. Reads were assigned to V, D and J genes according to IMGT and analyzed in immunoSEQ Analyzer, with only productive sequences retained. To calculate clonality, Shannon entropy was normalized by log2 of the number of productive unique sequences and then subtracted from one. For each patient and control, public and private clones were evaluated within the 100 most prevalent clones. Clones were defined as Susac-specific when absent from the healthy and MS cohorts, from approximately 1,100 published viral clones and from other ImmuneACCESS disease sequences. The public reads were run again by TCRdb, first through fastp at Q25 and then through MiXCR, and only productive beta chains were kept. Each entry merges the rows of one CDR3 protein and shows their most common DNA and genes. These V and J calls derive from TCRdb rather than the authors' analysis. The sample contains under 150,000 distinct CDR3 sequences, 94% of them found a single time. The ten largest clones add up to 0.1% to 0.15% of the sample.

The receptor chain draws on TRBV5-1 and TRBJ2-7; the D gene cannot be resolved reliably. The origin of this receptor is a human donor with multiple sclerosis. Material for sequencing was CD4+ T cells from PBMCs. The CDR3 region has the sequence CASSLVSGSYEQYF. The DNA is as follows: TGCGCCAGCAGCCTCGTGAGTGGGTCCTACGAGCAGTACTTC.